This T cell receptor (beta chain) was recovered during a study of T cells in Graves' hyperthyroidism and ophthalmopathy. At least ten counts were recorded for this clonotype. Its antigen is still unknown. RNA transcripts served as the template for amplifying TCR beta CDR3 regions. Initially, a first-round RT-PCR of the TCR CDR3 employed the HTBI primer set. A single record per CDR3 protein comes from TCRdb applying MiXCR to the multiplex PCR reads. Among hundreds of thousands of distinct CDR3 sequences listed, around 14% were seen once. Study-level findings and limits: Within blood appeared most thyroid clonotypes that had expanded above 0.001.

V dropped 5 bases and J dropped 6 bases, with 20 bases sitting between them. The CDR3 runs to 16 residues. The V gene's germline CDR1 is LNHDA and CDR2 SQIVND (reference sequence). Sequenced sample: blood. The V and J genes are TRBV19 and TRBJ1-5; a weak D match, TRBD1 (5 bases). This TCR derives from a woman between 18 and 29 years old with Graves' hyperthyroidism. The CDR3 reads CASSAQTEFRGQPQHF. CDR3 in DNA: TGTGCCAGTAGTGCCCAGACCGAATTTAGGGGTCAGCCCCAGCATTTT.